This T cell receptor (beta chain) was sequenced during a study of patients and donors after allogeneic stem cell transplantation. Via MiXCR, TCRdb re-called the RT-PCR reads, giving one row per CDR3 protein. The sample has approximately 250,000 distinct CDR3 sequences; roughly 14% are singletons. This clonotype showed up just a few times. The junction does not match germline at one end; this may be a read error. The CDR3 has 14 residues. Germline CDR1 SGHDT, CDR2 YYEEEE. Source material: blood, either unsorted or a sorted T cell fraction (not recorded which). The clonotype was recovered from a human donor who was either an allogeneic HSCT recipient or a stem cell or donor lymphocyte infusion donor (not recorded which). It is not recorded whose cells these are; they may come from a transplant donor. This chain uses TRBV5-6 with TRBJ2-7; D is tentatively TRBD1 or TRBD2 (5 bases each). CDR3 DNA: TGTGCCAGCAGATTGGGGCTAGCTGGGCACGAGCAGTACTTC. The encoded protein is CASRLGLAGHEQYF.